The clone carrying this TCR beta chain was detected a few times. This entry comes from a study of blood T cell repertoires in COVID-19. Study overall: Material from acute and convalescent COVID-19 was sourced from the United States, Italy and Spain. From T cells, B-cell-depleted T cells, or PBMCs came the material, which was cDNA or gDNA.

In the authors' workflow: It was from reference gene primer amplification that nucleated cell counts were estimated. The method was immunoSEQ multiplex PCR; TCRdb's version includes in-frame clones alone and lacks a portion of them. That table supplies the V and J calls and clone size; D and trimming were determined from the DNA. The repertoire includes 180,000 or so clones, approximately 85% of them detected once, and roughly 9.8% sits in the top ten. The junction had 7 bases not matched to a gene; V was cut back by 4 bases and J by 6 bases. CDR3 length equals 14 residues. Germline lookup yields CDR1 SGHNT and CDR2 YYREEE (reference sequence).

Sequences were obtained from peripheral blood. The TCR was taken from an elderly woman with acute or convalescent COVID-19. The chain joins TRBV5-4 to TRBJ1-2, with TRBD1 identical over 9 bases. In nucleotides, the CDR3 is TGTGCCAGCAGCGCCGGACAGGGGCAAGATGGCTACACCTTC. Translated: CASSAGQGQDGYTF.